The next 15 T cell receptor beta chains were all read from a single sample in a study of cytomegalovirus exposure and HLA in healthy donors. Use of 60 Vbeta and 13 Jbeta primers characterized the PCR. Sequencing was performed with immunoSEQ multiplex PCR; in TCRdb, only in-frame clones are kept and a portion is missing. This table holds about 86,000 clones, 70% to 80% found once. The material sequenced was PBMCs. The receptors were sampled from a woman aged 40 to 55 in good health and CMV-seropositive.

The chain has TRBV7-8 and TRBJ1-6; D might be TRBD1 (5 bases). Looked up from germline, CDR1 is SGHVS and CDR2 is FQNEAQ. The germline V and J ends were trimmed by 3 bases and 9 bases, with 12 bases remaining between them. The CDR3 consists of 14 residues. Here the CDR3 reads CASSLGRWGSPLHF. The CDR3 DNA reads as TGTGCCAGCAGCTTGGGGCGATGGGGTTCACCCCTCCACTTT.

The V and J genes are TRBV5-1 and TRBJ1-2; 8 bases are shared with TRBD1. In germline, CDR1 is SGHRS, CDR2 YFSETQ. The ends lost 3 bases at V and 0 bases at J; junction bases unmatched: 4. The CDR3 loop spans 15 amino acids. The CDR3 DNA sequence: TGCGCCAGCAGCTACCAACAGGGGGCTAACTATGGCTACACCTTC. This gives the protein CASSYQQGANYGYTF.

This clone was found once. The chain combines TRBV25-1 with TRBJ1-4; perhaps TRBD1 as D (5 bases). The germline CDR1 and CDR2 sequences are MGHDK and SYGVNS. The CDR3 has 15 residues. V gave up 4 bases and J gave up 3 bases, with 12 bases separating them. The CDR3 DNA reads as TGTGCCAGCAGTGTACCGAAAGGGGCTAATGAAAAACTGTTTTTT. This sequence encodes CASSVPKGANEKLFF.

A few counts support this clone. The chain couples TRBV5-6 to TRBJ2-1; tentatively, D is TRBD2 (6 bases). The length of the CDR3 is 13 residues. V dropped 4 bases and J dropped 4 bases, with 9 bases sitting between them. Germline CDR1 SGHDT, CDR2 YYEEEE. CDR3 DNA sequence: TGTGCCAGCAGCCCCGGGGGTTACAATGAGCAGTTCTTC. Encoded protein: CASSPGGYNEQFF.

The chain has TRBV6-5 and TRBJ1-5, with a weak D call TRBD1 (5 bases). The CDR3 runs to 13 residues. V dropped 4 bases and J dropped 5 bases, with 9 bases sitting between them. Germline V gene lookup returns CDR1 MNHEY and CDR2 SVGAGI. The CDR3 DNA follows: TGTGCCAGCAGTTCCACGGGGGATCAGCCCCAGCATTTT. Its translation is CASSSTGDQPQHF.

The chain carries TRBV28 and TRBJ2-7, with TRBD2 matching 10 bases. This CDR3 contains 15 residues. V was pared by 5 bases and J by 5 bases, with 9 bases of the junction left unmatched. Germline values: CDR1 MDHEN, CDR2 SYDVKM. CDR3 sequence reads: CASSPERGGLNEQYF. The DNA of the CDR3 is TGTGCCAGCAGTCCAGAGCGGGGGGGCCTCAACGAGCAGTACTTC.

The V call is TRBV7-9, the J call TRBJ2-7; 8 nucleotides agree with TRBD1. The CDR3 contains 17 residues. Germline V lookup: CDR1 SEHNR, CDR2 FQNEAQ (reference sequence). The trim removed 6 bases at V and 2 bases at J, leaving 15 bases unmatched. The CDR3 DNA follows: TGTGCCAGCAGTTTTACGGGTTTGGAACAGGGGGCCTACGAGCAGTACTTC. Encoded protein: CASSFTGLEQGAYEQYF. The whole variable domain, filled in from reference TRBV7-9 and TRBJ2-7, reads DTGVSQNPRHKITKRGQNVTFRCDPISEHNRLYWYRQTLGQGPEFLTYFQNEAQLEKSRLLSDRFSAERPKGSFSTLEIQRTEQGDSAMYLCASSFTGLEQGAYEQYFGPGTRLTVT.

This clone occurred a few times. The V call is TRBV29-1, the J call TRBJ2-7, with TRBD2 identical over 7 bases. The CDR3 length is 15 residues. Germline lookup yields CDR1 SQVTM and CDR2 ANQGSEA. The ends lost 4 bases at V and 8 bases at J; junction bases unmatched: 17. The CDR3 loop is CSVALGVAGWVKQYF. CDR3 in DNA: TGCAGCGTTGCCCTAGGAGTAGCGGGCTGGGTCAAGCAGTACTTC.

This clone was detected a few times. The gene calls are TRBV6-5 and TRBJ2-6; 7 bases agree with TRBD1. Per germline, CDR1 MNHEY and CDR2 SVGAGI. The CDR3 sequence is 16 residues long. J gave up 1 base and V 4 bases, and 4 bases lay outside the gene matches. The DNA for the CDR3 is TGTGCCAGCAGTTCAGGGGGATCTTCTGGGGCCAACGTCCTGACTTTC. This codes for CASSSGGSSGANVLTF.

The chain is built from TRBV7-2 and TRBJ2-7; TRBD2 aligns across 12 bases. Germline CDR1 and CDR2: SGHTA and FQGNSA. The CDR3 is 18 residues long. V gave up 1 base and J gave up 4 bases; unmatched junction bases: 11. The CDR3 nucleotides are TGTGCCAGCAGCTTAGGGCTAGCGGGAGGGCCGAAGCCTTACGAGCAGTACTTC. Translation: CASSLGLAGGPKPYEQYF.

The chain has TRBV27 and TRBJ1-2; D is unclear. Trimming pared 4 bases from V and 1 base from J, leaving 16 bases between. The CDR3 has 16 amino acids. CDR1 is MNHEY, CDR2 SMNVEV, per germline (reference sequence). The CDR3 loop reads CASSSGRGNSNYGYTF. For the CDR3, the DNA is TGTGCCAGCAGTTCTGGCCGAGGGAACAGTAACTATGGCTACACCTTC.

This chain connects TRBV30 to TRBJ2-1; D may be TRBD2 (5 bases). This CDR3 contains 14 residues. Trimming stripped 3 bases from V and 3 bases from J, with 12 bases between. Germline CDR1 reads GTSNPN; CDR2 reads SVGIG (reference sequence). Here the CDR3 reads CAWRGVSHYNEQFF. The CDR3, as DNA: TGTGCCTGGAGGGGAGTCTCACACTACAATGAGCAGTTCTTC.

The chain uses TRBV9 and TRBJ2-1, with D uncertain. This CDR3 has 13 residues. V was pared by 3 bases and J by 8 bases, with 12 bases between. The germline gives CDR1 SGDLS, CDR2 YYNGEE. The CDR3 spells CASSAAPRYEQFF. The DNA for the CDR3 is TGTGCCAGCAGCGCGGCCCCTAGGTATGAGCAGTTCTTC.

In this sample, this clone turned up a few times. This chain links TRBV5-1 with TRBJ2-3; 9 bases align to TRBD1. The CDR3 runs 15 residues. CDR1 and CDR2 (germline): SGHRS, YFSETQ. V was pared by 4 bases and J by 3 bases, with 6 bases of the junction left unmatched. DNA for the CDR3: TGCGCCAGCAGCCTGGGACAGGGAGAGACAGATACGCAGTATTTT. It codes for CASSLGQGETDTQYF.

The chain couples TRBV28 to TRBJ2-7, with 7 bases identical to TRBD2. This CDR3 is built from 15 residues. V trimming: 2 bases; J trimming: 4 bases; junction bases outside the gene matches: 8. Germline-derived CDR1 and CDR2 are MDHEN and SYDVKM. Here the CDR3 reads CASSLSGGSWYEQYF. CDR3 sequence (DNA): TGTGCCAGCAGTTTAAGCGGCGGGAGCTGGTACGAGCAGTACTTC. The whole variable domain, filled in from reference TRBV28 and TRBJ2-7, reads DVKVTQSSRYLVKRTGEKVFLECVQDMDHENMFWYRQDPGLGLRLIYFSYDVKMKEKGDIPEGYSVSREKKERFSLILESASTNQTSMYLCASSLSGGSWYEQYFGPGTRLTVT.